The entry that follows covers one TCR beta chain sequence. The sample is drawn from a study of blood T cell repertoires in COVID-19. The overall study: Both acute and convalescent COVID-19 samples were obtained from the United States, Italy and Spain. PBMCs, B-cell-depleted T cells, or T cells were the source of the cDNA or gDNA that made up the material.

CDR1 and CDR2 from the germline V gene are SGHRS and YFSETQ. With 4 bases clipped from V and 0 bases from J, the junction kept 10 bases outside the gene matches. CDR3 length equals 17 residues. In the original workflow: Amplification of reference gene primers provided the estimated nucleated cell counts. TCRdb's copy holds only in-frame clones and misses some; the assay was immunoSEQ multiplex PCR. The V and J calls and clone size were taken over from that table, and D and trimming were inferred from the DNA. The repertoire holds 55,000 to 65,000 clones, with 80% to 85% as singletons. Sequencing was carried out using peripheral blood. The receptor comes from a human donor in a cohort sampled during active COVID-19. The V and J genes are TRBV5-1 and TRBJ2-1; TRBD1 matches at 7 bases. CDR3 in amino acids: CASSPGDRDSSYNEQFF. For the CDR3, the DNA is TGCGCCAGCAGCCCGGGCGACCGGGACAGCTCCTACAATGAGCAGTTCTTC.